This T cell receptor (beta chain) emerged from a study of blood T cell repertoires in COVID-19. The wider study: The cDNA or gDNA used as material had been derived from T cells, B-cell-depleted T cells, or PBMCs.

Here immunoSEQ multiplex PCR was the method, and the copy in TCRdb shows in-frame clones only, minus some. The data contain 200,000 to 250,000 clones, about four fifths of them singletons. The CDR3 covers 16 residues. Germline assignment: CDR1 SGHVS and CDR2 FNYEAQ. The trim removed 0 bases at V and 2 bases at J, leaving 6 bases unmatched. The chain carries TRBV7-6 and TRBJ2-5, with 7 bases lining up with TRBD1. This TCR came from a woman aged 45-65 years with acute COVID-19. Source material: PBMCs or T cells enriched from blood (not recorded which). The CDR3 spells CASSLAQGQIQETQYF. The CDR3 DNA sequence: TGTGCCAGCAGCTTAGCCCAGGGACAGATACAAGAGACCCAGTACTTC.